One sample yielded the 19 T cell receptor beta chains listed below, sequenced in a study of technical replicates of blood from several donors. This table comes from immunoSEQ multiplex PCR, and its TCRdb copy is limited to in-frame clones, with some not included. Of tens of thousands of clones listed, more than 75% are singletons. The sample consisted of PBMCs. Receptors were obtained from a human donor in good health. Some clones in this sample may be carry-over from other donors' samples.

A single count supports this clone. The chain employs TRBV14 and TRBJ2-5; tentatively, D is TRBD1 (6 bases). Looked up from germline, CDR1 is SGHDN and CDR2 is FVKESK. V lost 6 bases to trimming and J lost 7 bases, with 18 bases between them. This CDR3 has 14 residues. The DNA for the CDR3 is TGTGCCAGCAGTCGACAGGACCTCGTAGGGACCCAGTACTTC. It is translated as CASSRQDLVGTQYF. Full variable domain (outside the CDR3, taken from reference TRBV14 and TRBJ2-5): EAGVTQFPSHSVIEKGQTVTLRCDPISGHDNLYWYRRVMGKEIKFLLHFVKESKQDESGMPNNRFLAERTGGTYSTLKVQPAELEDSGVYFCASSRQDLVGTQYFGPGTRLLVL.

J is TRBJ2-7 and V is TRBV30, with 8 bases lining up with TRBD2. The germline gives CDR1 GTSNPN, CDR2 SVGIG (reference sequence). This CDR3 has 15 amino acids. The V segment lost 4 bases and the J segment 6 bases; nucleotides outside the gene matches: 14. The CDR3 bases are TGTGCCTGGACTCAAAAAGGACTAGCTGGGGGCGAGCAGTACTTC. Translated: CAWTQKGLAGGEQYF.

This chain joins TRBV5-4 and TRBJ2-7; 7 bases match TRBD2. The CDR3 contains 16 residues. J gave up 0 bases and V 4 bases, and 10 bases lay outside the gene matches. Germline V gene data show CDR1 as SGHNT and CDR2 as YYREEE (reference sequence). CDR3 amino acids: CASSRAGGLDSYEQYF. The CDR3 region has the DNA TGTGCCAGCAGCAGAGCCGGAGGACTAGACTCCTACGAGCAGTACTTC.

The CDR3, as DNA: TGTGCCAGCAGCTACGACAGTTGGACTAACTATGGCTACACCTTC. Protein: CASSYDSWTNYGYTF. The chain couples TRBV11-2 to TRBJ1-2; possibly TRBD1 for D (5 bases). Trimming pared 4 bases from V and 0 bases from J, leaving 12 bases between. Germline assignment: CDR1 SGHAT and CDR2 FQNNGV. The CDR3 length is 15 residues.

The V and J genes are TRBV7-2 and TRBJ2-7; 10 bases agree with TRBD1. Per germline, CDR1 SGHTA and CDR2 FQGNSA. This CDR3 comprises 15 residues. The V segment lost 5 bases and the J segment 3 bases; nucleotides outside the gene matches: 7. The CDR3 nucleotides read TGTGCCAGCAGCGTCCGACAGGGGGCCCACTACGAGCAGTACTTC. As protein: CASSVRQGAHYEQYF.

CDR3 sequence reads: CASSTPVSYNEQFF. The CDR3, as DNA: TGTGCCAGTAGTACCCCAGTCTCCTACAATGAGCAGTTCTTC. This rearrangement joins TRBV19 to TRBJ2-1; D is undetermined. The CDR3 spans 14 residues. V was shortened by 4 bases and J by 0 bases, with 7 bases between the two germline ends. Germline CDR1 and CDR2: LNHDA and SQIVND (reference sequence).

The chain recombines TRBV15 with TRBJ2-3, with 13 bases matching TRBD2. The ends lost 4 bases at V and 6 bases at J; junction bases unmatched: 4. The CDR3 totals 15 residues. CDR1 and CDR2 from the germline V gene are LNHNV and YYDKDF (reference sequence). In DNA, the CDR3 is TGTGCCACCAGCACGACTAGCGGGGGGTGGGATACGCAGTATTTT. Its protein product is CATSTTSGGWDTQYF.

The chain is built from TRBV9 and TRBJ2-7; 14 positions agree with TRBD2. Germline trimming cut 0 bases from V and 7 bases from J; bases unmatched to any gene: 3. The length of the CDR3 is 15 residues. Germline CDR1 is SGDLS and CDR2 is YYNGEE. The CDR3 nucleotides read TGTGCCAGCAGCGTAGGGGGACTAGCGGGAGTTGAGCAGTACTTC. It specifies CASSVGGLAGVEQYF.

This clone was seen a single time. The chain uses TRBV6-6 and TRBJ1-5, with 10 bases lining up with TRBD1. The germline V gene has CDR1 MNHNY and CDR2 SVGAGI (reference sequence). With V trimmed by 0 bases and J by 4 bases, 3 bases remained unmatched. CDR3 length equals 16 residues. CDR3 region: CASSYSSDRGNQPQHF. The CDR3 coding sequence is TGTGCCAGCAGTTACTCGTCGGACAGGGGGAATCAGCCCCAGCATTTT.

This chain links TRBV30 with TRBJ2-7; D gene uncertain. The CDR3 is made up of 14 amino acids. Per the germline V gene, CDR1 is GTSNPN and CDR2 is SVGIG (reference sequence). Trimming took off 3 bases at V and 1 base at J, with 13 bases between the two ends. CDR3 nucleotides: TGTGCCTGGAGGGCAATTACGGGTTCCTACGAGCAGTACTTC. Translating gives CAWRAITGSYEQYF.

The J gene is TRBJ1-2, the V gene TRBV7-2, with D possibly TRBD1 on 5 matching bases. CDR1 and CDR2 from the germline V gene are SGHTA and FQGNSA. V was cut by 5 bases and J by 8 bases, with 15 bases left in between. The CDR3 is 13 residues long. This chain's CDR3 is CASSQGLLEGYTF. The CDR3 bases are TGTGCCAGCAGCCAGGGACTCCTGGAGGGCTACACCTTC.

This clone has a single count. The genes are TRBV7-8 and TRBJ2-5; 11 bases agree with TRBD2. Germline values: CDR1 SGHVS, CDR2 FQNEAQ. CDR3 size: 16 residues. With V trimmed by 4 bases and J by 5 bases, 9 bases remained unmatched. CDR3 protein: CASSWNVAGGPETQYF. DNA of the CDR3: TGTGCCAGCAGCTGGAATGTAGCGGGGGGGCCGGAGACCCAGTACTTC.

CDR3 DNA: TGTGCCACCAGCAGATCTCGAGGCTTAGGTGGTCAGCCCCAGCATTTT. This encodes CATSRSRGLGGQPQHF. The V gene is TRBV15, the J gene TRBJ1-5; D is unclear. V dropped 2 bases and J dropped 6 bases, with 17 bases sitting between them. The CDR3 is made up of 16 amino acids. Germline-derived CDR1 and CDR2 are LNHNV and YYDKDF (reference sequence). Supplemented by reference TRBV15 and TRBJ1-5, the full variable domain reads DAMVIQNPRYQVTQFGKPVTLSCSQTLNHNVMYWYQQKSSQAPKLLFHYYDKDFNNEADTPDNFQSRRPNTSFCFLDIRSPGLGDTAMYLCATSRSRGLGGQPQHFGDGTRLSIL.

The chain recombines TRBV4-3 with TRBJ2-7; D is ambiguous. The CDR3 spans 16 residues. The V end was cut by 0 bases, the J end by 2 bases, with 14 bases between. Germline lookup yields CDR1 LGHNA and CDR2 YSLEER. The CDR3, as DNA: TGCGCCAGCAGCCAAGATTGGCGGTTAACTCCCTACGAGCAGTACTTC. Its translation is CASSQDWRLTPYEQYF.

The chain uses TRBV7-8 and TRBJ2-7, with 11 bases identical to TRBD1. The CDR3 sequence is 17 residues long. CDR1 is SGHVS, CDR2 FQNEAQ, per germline. V shed 5 bases and J 1 base; nucleotides not matched to a gene: 10. CDR3 bases: TGTGCCAGCAGCCCCCCCGAGAGGGACAGGGGGTCCTACGAGCAGTACTTC. Protein sequence: CASSPPERDRGSYEQYF. The entire variable domain, with the rest obtained from reference TRBV7-8 and TRBJ2-7, is as follows: GAGVSQSPRYKVAKRGQDVALRCDPISGHVSLFWYQQALGQGPEFLTYFQNEAQLDKSGLPSDRFFAERPEGSVSTLKIQRTQQEDSAVYLCASSPPERDRGSYEQYFGPGTRLTVT.

This clone was found many times. The chain employs TRBV5-1 and TRBJ2-2; no definite D call. The CDR3 has 15 residues. CDR1 SGHRS and CDR2 YFSETQ come from the germline V gene. Trimming cost V 0 bases and J 1 base, with 7 bases left between them. The CDR3 region is CASSLGQQNTGELFF. As DNA, the CDR3 is TGCGCCAGCAGCTTGGGACAACAGAACACCGGGGAGCTGTTTTTT.

V gene TRBV5-3 combines with J gene TRBJ2-7; D is unresolved. TRBV5-3 is given ORF status, its function remaining uncertain. The CDR3 sequence is 11 residues long. The germline V and J ends were trimmed by 4 bases and 3 bases, with 5 bases remaining between them. CDR3 in DNA: TGTGCCAGAAGCCCAATCTACGAGCAGTACTTC. Translating it yields CARSPIYEQYF.

V and J are TRBV7-2 and TRBJ2-7, with 7 bases that match TRBD2. J was trimmed by 4 bases and V by 4 bases; bases with no gene match: 7. From germline, CDR1 is SGHTA and CDR2 FQGNSA. The CDR3 is made up of 14 amino acids. The CDR3 DNA reads TGTGCCAGCAGCTCCTCTAGCGGCCGGTACGAGCAGTACTTC. Protein: CASSSSSGRYEQYF.

V usage is TRBV7-3 and J usage is TRBJ2-5; 8 nucleotides align to TRBD1. V shed 5 bases, J shed 2 bases, and the junction held 13 bases outside the gene matches. The CDR3 has 17 residues. Per germline, CDR1 SGHTA and CDR2 FQGTGA. The CDR3 loop is CASSPNRAGTGQETQYF. In DNA form, the CDR3 reads TGTGCCAGCAGCCCCAATAGGGCCGGGACAGGTCAAGAGACCCAGTACTTC.